This T cell receptor (beta chain) was identified in a study of CD8 T cells in ankylosing spondylitis. TCRdb analysed the 5' RACE reads with MiXCR anew, one entry per CDR3 protein. The table records approximately 400,000 distinct CDR3 sequences, more than 25% of them present only once. Study-level points and caveats: Disease-linked clones displayed a CD8+ phenotype and appeared relatively rarely in peripheral blood. A TCR beta motif made of about eight highly homologous variants seemed typical of ankylosing spondylitis blood.

As regards this clonotype: The antigen remains undetermined.

V was trimmed by 4 bases and J by 5 bases, leaving 14 bases between them. The CDR3 runs 14 residues. Germline CDR1 is SGHTA and CDR2 is FQGNSA. The receptor was isolated from a male donor with ankylosing spondylitis. The chain has TRBV7-2 and TRBJ2-5; D tentatively reads TRBD1 or TRBD2 (7 bases each). The sequencing sample was made of blood, either unsorted or a sorted T cell fraction (not recorded which). The CDR3 here is CASSSNQGGETQYF. CDR3 DNA sequence: TGTGCCAGCAGCTCAAACCAGGGGGGGGAGACCCAGTACTTC.